These T cell receptor beta chains were read from a single sample in a study of T cells in Graves' hyperthyroidism and ophthalmopathy. Via MiXCR, TCRdb re-called the multiplex PCR reads, giving one row per CDR3 protein. This repertoire shows over 450,000 distinct CDR3 sequences, 17% found once; its top ten account for roughly 18%. The material sequenced was blood. Receptors originate from a woman between 18 and 29 years old with Graves' ophthalmopathy. The CDR3 runs from the conserved cysteine through the conserved F or W. Fields, in order: J gene, V gene, D gene, clone size, CDR3 protein, CDR3 DNA. The D gene is left open where the match is weak. Size tells how often a clone was seen (once, few, many) or the class of an expanded clone, and some rows leave it out.

>TRBJ2-7|TRBV13|NA|NA
CASSLEGGDFTGEQYF
TGTGCCAGCAGCTTAGAGGGCGGGGACTTTACGGGCGAGCAGTACTTC
>TRBJ1-2|TRBV29-1|NA|many
CSVEDLGRVRGYTF
TGCAGCGTTGAAGATCTAGGCAGGGTGAGGGGCTACACCTTC
>TRBJ2-5|TRBV11-1|TRBD2|many
CASSLVSSGRAGETQYF
TGTGCCAGCAGCTTAGTATCTAGCGGGAGGGCCGGCGAGACCCAGTACTTC
>TRBJ2-7|TRBV3-1|TRBD2|few
CASSQAQLAGVEQYF
TGTGCCAGCAGCCAAGCACAACTAGCGGGAGTTGAGCAGTACTTC
>TRBJ2-2|TRBV30|NA|many
CAWSVPNTGELFF
TGTGCCTGGAGTGTCCCGAACACCGGGGAGCTGTTTTTT
>TRBJ2-1|TRBV6-1|TRBD1|many
CASSIRDREYNEQFF
TGTGCCAGCAGTATCCGGGACAGGGAATACAATGAGCAGTTCTTC
>TRBJ2-1|TRBV2|TRBD2|many
CASSDKREGVDNEQFF
TGTGCCAGCAGTGACAAGCGGGAGGGAGTCGACAATGAGCAGTTCTTC
>TRBJ2-3|TRBV9|NA|few
CASSVAPGYTDTQYF
TGTGCCAGCAGCGTAGCTCCGGGATACACAGATACGCAGTATTTT
>TRBJ2-3|TRBV7-9|TRBD2|many
CASRRTSGARGDTQYF
TGTGCCAGCAGGAGGACTAGCGGGGCCCGAGGAGATACGCAGTATTTT
>TRBJ2-3|TRBV28|TRBD2|many
CASSRLAGDYTDTQYF
TGTGCCAGCAGTAGGTTAGCGGGAGACTACACAGATACGCAGTATTTT
>TRBJ2-7|TRBV6-1|TRBD1|many
CASSEEQGYPYEQYF
TGTGCCAGCAGTGAAGAACAGGGGTATCCTTACGAGCAGTACTTC
>TRBJ2-1|TRBV7-2|NA|many
CASSFERYNEQFF
TGTGCCAGCAGCTTCGAACGTTACAATGAGCAGTTCTTC
>TRBJ2-7|TRBV12-3/TRBV12-4|NA|NA
CASNKALGEQYF
TGTGCCAGCAACAAGGCTCTCGGCGAGCAGTACTTC
>TRBJ2-7|TRBV5-4|NA|few
CASSLEGLGSYEQYF
TGTGCCAGCAGCTTGGAAGGACTTGGATCCTACGAGCAGTACTTC
>TRBJ2-1|TRBV12-3/TRBV12-4|TRBD2|many
CASSSNSGSTHEQFF
TGTGCCAGCAGTTCAAATAGCGGGAGTACGCATGAGCAGTTCTTC
>TRBJ1-5|TRBV7-2|NA|many
CASSFSGGRNQPQHF
TGTGCCAGCAGCTTTAGCGGGGGGAGGAATCAGCCCCAGCATTTT
>TRBJ1-1|TRBV29-1|NA|NA
CSANVQGNTEAFF
TGCAGCGCCAATGTACAGGGGAACACTGAAGCTTTCTTT
>TRBJ2-7|TRBV27|NA|NA
CARRMRRLAYEQYF
TGTGCCAGACGAATGCGAAGACTAGCCTACGAGCAGTACTTC
>TRBJ1-1|TRBV19|NA|few
CASSVTGAGTEAFF
TGTGCCAGTAGTGTAACCGGGGCCGGCACTGAAGCTTTCTTT
>TRBJ1-1|TRBV28|NA|many
CASSLSKGGTEAFF
TGTGCCAGCAGCCTAAGTAAAGGGGGCACTGAAGCTTTCTTT
>TRBJ2-5|TRBV11-2|TRBD2|NA
CASSQAYRTSVEETQYF
TGTGCCAGCAGTCAGGCATACCGGACTAGCGTAGAAGAGACCCAGTACTTC
>TRBJ2-5|TRBV5-6|TRBD1|NA
CASSLVGTGVETQYF
TGTGCCAGCAGCTTGGTCGGGACAGGGGTTGAGACCCAGTACTTC
>TRBJ1-4|TRBV7-6|NA|NA
CASSSEGGGEKLFF
TGTGCCAGCAGCTCGGAGGGGGGAGGTGAAAAACTGTTTTTT
>TRBJ2-1|TRBV4-1|TRBD2|few
CASSQTRASGKYNEQFF
TGCGCCAGCAGCCAGACGAGGGCTAGCGGAAAATACAATGAGCAGTTCTTC
>TRBJ2-1|TRBV7-9|TRBD1|many
CASSFTGGRSFNEQFF
TGTGCCAGCAGCTTCACAGGGGGCCGGTCGTTCAATGAGCAGTTCTTC
>TRBJ2-5|TRBV3-1|NA|many
CASSQGQVGETQYF
TGTGCCAGCAGCCAGGGACAAGTGGGAGAGACCCAGTACTTC
>TRBJ1-5|TRBV27|NA|NA
CANSSLNQPQHF
TGTGCCAACAGTTCCCTCAATCAGCCCCAGCATTTT
>TRBJ1-1|TRBV5-5|NA|many
CASSRTDEAFF
TGTGCCAGCAGTCGGACAGATGAAGCTTTCTTT
>TRBJ2-1|TRBV28|NA|many
CASSSGQPYNEQFF
TGTGCCAGCAGCTCCGGACAGCCCTACAATGAGCAGTTCTTC
>TRBJ1-4|TRBV5-1|NA|few
CASSMDATNEKLFF
TGCGCCAGCAGCATGGACGCAACTAATGAAAAACTGTTTTTT
>TRBJ2-1|TRBV27|NA|once
CASSLRVLNEQFF
TGTGCCAGCAGTTTACGAGTCCTGAATGAGCAGTTCTTC
>TRBJ1-2|TRBV27|NA|NA
CASSRGGTVLDGYTF
TGTGCCAGCAGTCGGGGGGGCACGGTATTAGATGGCTACACCTTC
>TRBJ2-7|TRBV30|NA|many
CAWRDWTVHEQYF
TGTGCCTGGAGAGACTGGACGGTCCACGAGCAGTACTTC
>TRBJ1-2|TRBV27|NA|NA
CASSYTSSGIYGYTF
TGTGCCAGCAGTTACACCTCTTCAGGAATTTATGGCTACACCTTC
>TRBJ1-1|TRBV30|NA|NA
CAWSVLPGDTEAFF
TGTGCCTGGAGTGTACTGCCAGGGGACACTGAAGCTTTCTTT
>TRBJ2-1|TRBV13|NA|NA
CASSLDRLEQFF
TGTGCCAGCAGCTTAGATCGGCTAGAGCAGTTCTTC
>TRBJ1-3|TRBV2|NA|NA
CASYRSGNRNTIYF
TGTGCCAGCTATAGATCGGGAAACCGAAACACCATATATTTT
>TRBJ2-5|TRBV27|NA|many
CASSWGETQYF
TGTGCCAGCAGTTGGGGGGAGACCCAGTACTTC
>TRBJ1-2|TRBV13|TRBD1|NA
CASSSQGGRDIGYTF
TGTGCCAGCAGTTCCCAGGGGGGACGGGACATCGGCTACACCTTC
>TRBJ2-7|TRBV29-1|TRBD1|NA
CSVEDWDRASSYEQYF
TGCAGCGTTGAAGATTGGGACAGGGCCAGCTCCTACGAGCAGTACTTC
>TRBJ2-5|TRBV19|TRBD1|NA
CASSIAYGTGGETQYF
TGTGCCAGTAGTATAGCCTACGGGACAGGGGGGGAGACCCAGTACTTC
>TRBJ1-1|TRBV19|NA|NA
CASSIGPISGTEAFF
TGTGCCAGTAGTATCGGCCCCATCTCTGGCACTGAAGCTTTCTTT
>TRBJ2-4|TRBV15|NA|many
CATSSEAFENIQYF
TGTGCCACCAGCAGCGAGGCATTCGAAAACATTCAGTACTTC
>TRBJ1-2|TRBV2|TRBD1|many
CASREPGQGHLDGYTF
TGTGCCAGCAGGGAACCGGGACAGGGGCATCTAGATGGCTACACCTTC
>TRBJ1-1|TRBV11-2|NA|few
CASRNRVGMNTEAFF
TGTGCCAGCAGAAACAGGGTAGGGATGAACACTGAAGCTTTCTTT
>TRBJ1-5|TRBV20-1|NA|many
CSARNRDGGWNQPQHF
TGCAGTGCTAGAAACCGTGATGGGGGCTGGAATCAGCCCCAGCATTTT
>TRBJ2-3|TRBV10-1|TRBD2|few
CASSESRGGAVADTQYF
TGCGCCAGCAGTGAGTCCCGCGGGGGGGCGGTCGCAGATACGCAGTATTTT
>TRBJ2-1|TRBV4-2|TRBD2|few
CAAGSGGADEQFF
TGTGCTGCTGGTAGCGGGGGGGCGGATGAGCAGTTCTTC
>TRBJ2-7|TRBV3-1|NA|NA
CASSYSGKRGEQYF
TGTGCCAGCAGTTATAGCGGAAAAAGGGGGGAGCAGTACTTC
>TRBJ2-3|TRBV18|TRBD2|many
CASSPRLAVSTDTQYF
TGTGCCAGCTCACCACGACTAGCGGTTAGCACAGATACGCAGTATTTT
>TRBJ1-1|TRBV12-5|NA|many
CASGLSGGDTEAFF
TGTGCTAGTGGTTTGTCCGGGGGGGACACTGAAGCTTTCTTT